This note documents a single T cell receptor (beta chain) sequence. Its antigen remains unknown. The sample comes from a study of cytomegalovirus exposure and HLA in healthy donors. Findings and limits, study-wide: Among TCR sequences, most were rare, though some public TCRs appeared in many donors. Most of the TCR beta V segments (in an earlier analysis) were productive either about 87% or about 30% of the time.

PCR amplification relied on 60 Vbeta primers (plus 13 Jbeta primers). Original methodology: Around 10 million of the 80 million or so unique TCR beta chains counted in a later analysis were shared. This table comes from immunoSEQ multiplex PCR, and its TCRdb copy is limited to in-frame clones, with some not included. The DNA gave D and trimming, while V, J and clone size come from that table. Of about 160,000 clones in the sample, roughly 72% were seen once. V trimming: 0 bases; J trimming: 0 bases; junction bases outside the gene matches: 7. The CDR3 sequence is 17 residues long. Germline CDR1 reads SGHKS; CDR2 reads YYEKEE (reference sequence).

The chain joins TRBV5-5 to TRBJ2-7, with 9 bases that match TRBD2. The TCR was taken from a woman in her 40s in good health and CMV-seronegative. Material for sequencing was PBMCs. The CDR3 loop reads CASSLDIGLAHSYEQYF. The CDR3 nucleotides read TGTGCCAGCAGCTTGGATATTGGACTAGCGCACTCCTACGAGCAGTACTTC.